This TCR beta chain was recorded in a study of beta chain features in type 1 diabetes (dated by TCRdb to 2016 to 2019). As for the study more broadly: Mean age, gender distribution, total cell number and subset yield did not differ between patients and healthy donors. In the study, TCRB repertoires of sorted circulating CD4+ T cell subsets from recently diagnosed type 1 diabetes patients were compared with those of matched healthy donors. A total of 107,917,701 sorted cells were examined across all samples, and a strong correlation was observed between cell number per subset and RNA yield. Regulatory and stem cell-like memory subsets were obtained from only 8 patients and roughly eight healthy donors, while naive and central memory subsets were obtained from all 30 or so donors.

Trimming leaves V shorter by 2 bases and J shorter by 3 bases, with the junction holding 15 bases beyond the gene matches. CDR1 and CDR2 are drawn from the germline V gene: SQVTM, ANQGSEA. The CDR3 numbers 17 residues from cysteine through phenylalanine. Only the CDR3 part of the read is kept: 51 bases, read in frame from the first base. Notes on this clone: What antigen it recognizes has not been identified. The record has no base qualities; no much larger clone is one base away.

All of the isolated RNA was reverse transcribed with the High Capacity cDNA Reverse Transcription Kit, so expressed TCRB transcripts were sequenced. Naive, central memory and regulatory T cell samples underwent deep immunoSEQ sequencing, averaging about 3.57 million total reads per sample. Sorted cells were lysed in RLT buffer and RNA was extracted with DNase-treated RNeasy Micro or Mini kits, depending on cell number. To prevent cross-contamination, each cell subset was processed individually, whereas patient and healthy donor samples were processed jointly. The immunoSEQ multiplex PCR was used to amplify TCRB sequences from cDNA, yielding 87-bp fragments that span the CDR3 region. The amplicons were sequenced using the Illumina HiSeq platform. In the paper's pipeline: PCR bias was corrected computationally using synthetic template baselines, and reads within Hamming distance 2 were collapsed, with unmergeable singletons discarded. Reads were aligned to IMGT to assign V, D and J genes, CDR3 length, and insertions or deletions at six rearrangement sites. Within each subset, clonotype counts were normalized to sorted cell number, and only after that were true diversity and Gini coefficients computed with the tcR R package. The overlap coefficient, calculated on TCRB nucleotide sequences, was used to measure repertoire sharing. TCRdb carries this immuneACCESS record with in-frame sequences only. Its versions omit some clonotypes, under half of them owing to an unresolved V gene in the studies checked, with the rest unexplained. D and trimming come from the DNA, and the V and J calls and clone size come from that table. In all, the sample holds over 150,000 clones, and 10% of those were seen once. Around 0.5% of the sample comes from the top ten.

Each donor gave one peripheral blood draw, averaging roughly 120 mL, which was collected into heparinised tubes. A BD FACSAria II and a panel including CD45RO, CCR7, CD25, CD127, CD95 and CD27 were used to sort naive, central memory, regulatory and stem cell-like memory CD4+ T cells. Purity was above 98% for every sorted population. PBMCs were isolated immediately by Lymphoprep density gradient centrifugation and stained directly without culture. To minimize batch effects, samples were stained and sorted in pairs, one healthy donor with one patient per experiment. The paper's findings and limits, for the study overall: Shorter templates might be favored by PCR, yet because patient and control samples were amplified and corrected together, any such skew would affect both groups equally. Fewer insertions and more nucleotide deletions at VDJ recombination sites were observed in patients with type 1 diabetes, implying thymic rearrangement abnormalities. Because cDNA was sequenced instead of genomic DNA, activated cells with high expression could be over-represented, although the groups did not differ in activation or CD3 levels. Naive, central memory and regulatory TCRB repertoires appeared to be more alike among patients than among healthy donors. Type 1 diabetes patients showed a moderate but significant shortening of TCRB CDR3 length in all four CD4+ subsets. HLA sub-analyses involved small numbers of individuals, so any influence of HLA type on TCRB rearrangement remained unresolved.

This receptor was taken from a man younger than 45 with type 1 diabetes. The sequence links TRBV29-1 to TRBJ1-2, with 7 bases aligning to TRBD1. Sequencing was carried out using central memory CD4+ T cells from blood. The CDR3 sequence is CSVEFSGTASRDYGYTF. The nucleotide sequence reads TGCAGCGTTGAATTTTCGGGGACAGCCTCAAGGGACTATGGCTACACCTTC. Extended through the reference TRBV29-1 and TRBJ1-2 proteins, this CDR3 yields the full variable domain: SAVISQKPSRDICQRGTSLTIQCQVDSQVTMMFWYRQQPGQSLTLIATANQGSEATYESGFVIDKFPISRPNLTFSTLTVSNMSPEDSSIYLCSVEFSGTASRDYGYTFGSGTRLTVV.